Shown below are 30 T cell receptor beta chains from a single sample sequenced in a study of blood T cell repertoires in COVID-19. TCRdb's table, derived via immunoSEQ multiplex PCR, lists solely in-frame clones and lacks some. The data contain some 330,000 clones, 70% to 90% of them seen just once; the ten biggest clones take up 1.5% to 2%. Sequencing was performed on PBMCs or T cells enriched from blood (not recorded which). These receptors were taken from a man in his forties or fifties in a cohort exposed to, infected with or recovered from COVID-19 (not recorded which).

This clone was detected a few times. The chain uses TRBV4-2 and TRBJ2-5, with 7 nucleotides matching TRBD1. J lost 11 bases, V lost 0 bases, and 3 bases had no gene match. Germline V CDR1 and CDR2: LGHNA, YNFKEQ. The CDR3 loop spans 12 amino acids. In nucleotides, the CDR3 is TGTGCCAGCAGCCAAGAGGGGACAGCGCAGTACTTC. Translating it yields CASSQEGTAQYF.

The chain carries TRBV15 and TRBJ2-3; TRBD1 aligns across 11 bases. CDR3 length: 16 amino acids. CDR1 and CDR2 (germline): LNHNV, YYDKDF (reference sequence). The trim removed 4 bases at V and 3 bases at J, leaving 6 bases unmatched. The CDR3 spells CATSNADRGLTDTQYF. CDR3 DNA sequence: TGTGCCACCAGCAACGCGGACAGGGGGCTGACAGATACGCAGTATTTT.

Only a few counts were recorded for this clone. The chain carries TRBV15 and TRBJ2-1; TRBD2 matches at 11 bases. The germline CDR1 and CDR2 sequences are LNHNV and YYDKDF (reference sequence). The CDR3 is made up of 20 amino acids. Trimming at V came to 8 bases and at J to 0 bases, leaving 18 bases not matched to a gene. The CDR3 nucleotides are TGTGCCACCGGCAAGATCACTAGCGGGAGTAACCCCTCCTCCTACAATGAGCAGTTCTTC. It codes for CATGKITSGSNPSSYNEQFF.

The chain recombines TRBV7-9 with TRBJ2-7, with 7 bases identical to TRBD2. Germline V lookup: CDR1 SEHNR, CDR2 FQNEAQ (reference sequence). The CDR3 loop spans 17 amino acids. Trimming removed 5 bases from V and 2 bases from J; junction bases left unmatched: 15. The CDR3 nucleotides read TGTGCCAGCAGCCAAACGGTTGGAGGGAGGGGAACCTACGAGCAGTACTTC. Its translation: CASSQTVGGRGTYEQYF.

The chain combines TRBV4-1 with TRBJ2-5; TRBD2 aligns across 15 bases. V shed 5 bases, J shed 5 bases, and the junction held 18 bases outside the gene matches. CDR3 length equals 20 residues. Germline V gene data show CDR1 as MGHRA and CDR2 as YSYEKL. The CDR3 loop is CASSYLPPGLAGGSFETQYF. CDR3 bases: TGCGCCAGCAGCTACCTACCACCGGGACTAGCGGGAGGATCCTTTGAGACCCAGTACTTC.

V and J are TRBV4-1 and TRBJ2-1; D gene uncertain. CDR3 length: 14 amino acids. Germline loops: CDR1 MGHRA, CDR2 YSYEKL. V was clipped by 3 bases and J by 6 bases, with 12 bases between them. Here the CDR3 DNA reads TGCGCCAGCAGCCACCCTGGAGAGCCCAATGAGCAGTTCTTC. This codes for CASSHPGEPNEQFF.

CDR3 DNA sequence: TGTGCCAGCAGTTACTGGACTAGAGAATACGAGCAGTACTTC. Residues: CASSYWTREYEQYF. The chain has TRBV6-6 and TRBJ2-7; 7 bases line up with TRBD2. The CDR3 sequence is 14 residues long. Germline CDR1 reads MNHNY; CDR2 reads SVGAGI (reference sequence). The ends lost 1 base at V and 4 bases at J; junction bases unmatched: 4.

This chain connects TRBV5-1 to TRBJ2-3, with TRBD1 matching over 10 bases. This CDR3 has 15 residues. The germline gives CDR1 SGHRS, CDR2 YFSETQ. The V segment lost 4 bases and the J segment 4 bases; nucleotides outside the gene matches: 6. The CDR3 bases are TGCGCCAGCAGCGAGGGACAGGGGAGACCAGATACGCAGTATTTT. It codes for CASSEGQGRPDTQYF. Full variable domain (missing parts from reference TRBV5-1 and TRBJ2-3): KAGVTQTPRYLIKTRGQQVTLSCSPISGHRSVSWYQQTPGQGLQFLFEYFSETQRNKGNFPGRFSGRQFSNSRSEMNVSTLELGDSALYLCASSEGQGRPDTQYFGPGTRLTVL.

V usage is TRBV2 and J usage is TRBJ1-2; no definite D call. The germline CDR1 and CDR2 sequences are SNHLY and FYNNEI. The germline V and J ends were trimmed by 0 bases and 8 bases, with 10 bases remaining between them. The CDR3 runs 13 residues. CDR3 residues: CASSEATRNGYTF. The CDR3 DNA reads as TGTGCCAGCAGTGAAGCGACCAGGAACGGCTACACCTTC.

This clone was detected once. The V gene is TRBV19, the J gene TRBJ1-2; 7 bases match TRBD1. This CDR3 contains 17 residues. Germline-derived CDR1 and CDR2 are LNHDA and SQIVND (reference sequence). Germline trimming cut 0 bases from V and 0 bases from J; bases unmatched to any gene: 7. CDR3 bases: TGTGCCAGTAGTATAGATTCCTTCGGGACAGCTAACTATGGCTACACCTTC. Amino acids: CASSIDSFGTANYGYTF.

This clone occurred a few times. J is TRBJ2-7 and V is TRBV30; D perhaps matches TRBD1 (7 bases). Germline CDR1 GTSNPN, CDR2 SVGIG (reference sequence). Between the trimmed V and J ends, which lost 0 bases and 0 bases, there was a span of 18 bases. The length of the CDR3 is 17 residues. CDR3 protein: CAWSVPGGQSSSYEQYF. CDR3 in DNA: TGTGCCTGGAGTGTTCCAGGGGGGCAGTCGAGCTCCTACGAGCAGTACTTC.

This sequence joins TRBV5-1 and TRBJ2-7, with TRBD2 matching over 7 bases. The CDR3 spans 15 residues. Germline CDR1 and CDR2: SGHRS and YFSETQ. The V segment lost 0 bases and the J segment 3 bases; nucleotides outside the gene matches: 6. The CDR3 sequence is CASSLVRGSLYEQYF. The CDR3 DNA sequence: TGCGCCAGCAGCTTGGTTCGCGGGAGTCTCTACGAGCAGTACTTC.

J is TRBJ1-2 and V is TRBV5-4, with D maybe TRBD1 (6 bases). Trimming stripped 0 bases from V and 8 bases from J, with 8 bases between. Germline loops: CDR1 SGHNT, CDR2 YYREEE (reference sequence). The CDR3 consists of 12 residues. The CDR3 region is CASSLDRAGYTF. DNA for the CDR3: TGTGCCAGCAGCTTGGACAGGGCGGGCTACACCTTC. Full variable domain (rest looked up from reference TRBV5-4 and TRBJ1-2): ETGVTQSPTHLIKTRGQQVTLRCSSQSGHNTVSWYQQALGQGPQFIFQYYREEENGRGNFPPRFSGLQFPNYSSELNVNALELDDSALYLCASSLDRAGYTFGSGTRLTVV.

As DNA, the CDR3 is TGTGCCAGCAGTTTAAATTTTGGGACAGGGGTTAACATTCAGTACTTC. Protein: CASSLNFGTGVNIQYF. The chain is built from TRBV27 and TRBJ2-4; the match to TRBD1 covers 10 bases. CDR3 length equals 16 residues. Germline CDR1 reads MNHEY; CDR2 reads SMNVEV (reference sequence). J lost 7 bases, V lost 2 bases, and 8 bases had no gene match.

On this clone: Additional DNA sequences in this sample encode the identical CDR3. The chain employs TRBV7-2 and TRBJ2-7; TRBD1 might be the D (6 bases). Trimming removed 4 bases at V and 0 bases at J, with 10 bases between. CDR3 length equals 14 residues. Germline V gene sequence: CDR1 SGHTA, CDR2 FQGNSA. CDR3 loop: CASSSQGSSYEQYF. DNA of the CDR3: TGTGCCAGCAGCTCCCAGGGGAGCTCCTACGAGCAGTACTTC.

This chain links TRBV5-6 with TRBJ2-6, with TRBD1 matching 7 bases. The germline gives CDR1 SGHDT, CDR2 YYEEEE. V shed 7 bases and J 4 bases; nucleotides not matched to a gene: 11. The CDR3 sequence is 16 residues long. The CDR3 loop is CASRELRGPGANVLTF. CDR3 DNA sequence: TGTGCCAGCCGCGAACTAAGGGGGCCGGGGGCCAACGTCCTGACTTTC.

J is TRBJ2-1 and V is TRBV11-2; unclear D gene. Per germline, CDR1 SGHAT and CDR2 FQNNGV. The CDR3 sequence is 11 residues long. V gave up 4 bases and J gave up 8 bases, with 6 bases separating them. For the CDR3, the DNA is TGTGCCAGCAGCTCGTCCTATGAGCAGTTCTTC. Translated, it gives CASSSSYEQFF.

This chain links TRBV7-3 with TRBJ2-1, with D perhaps TRBD1 (6 bases). The V end was cut by 5 bases, the J end by 0 bases, with 11 bases between. The CDR3 is 15 residues long. Per germline, CDR1 SGHTA and CDR2 FQGTGA. The chain's CDR3 is CASSPLQGSYNEQFF. The CDR3 DNA reads TGTGCCAGCAGCCCGTTACAGGGCTCCTACAATGAGCAGTTCTTC.

The chain has TRBV30 and TRBJ1-2; D not certain. The V gene's germline CDR1 is GTSNPN and CDR2 SVGIG (reference sequence). Trimming removed 0 bases from V and 7 bases from J, with 12 bases in between. This CDR3 has 13 residues. The CDR3 sequence is CAWSVGGIGGYTF. CDR3 DNA: TGTGCCTGGAGTGTTGGAGGGATTGGTGGCTACACCTTC.

V gene TRBV3-1 (or the pseudogene TRBV3-2) combines with J gene TRBJ1-1; a possible D gene is TRBD1 (5 bases). Per germline, CDR1 LGHDT and CDR2 YNNKEL (reference sequence). V was cut by 4 bases and J by 5 bases, with 17 bases left in between. The CDR3 runs to 15 residues. CDR3 coding DNA: TGTGCCAGCAGCCCCCAACCGACAGCCCCTACTGAAGCTTTCTTT. Translated: CASSPQPTAPTEAFF.

The genes are TRBV28 and TRBJ1-5; no firm D call. Germline CDR1 and CDR2: MDHEN and SYDVKM. The CDR3 runs to 14 residues. With 3 bases removed from V and 5 bases from J, the gap between germline ends came to 11 bases. The CDR3 bases are TGTGCCAGCAGTTTGGTGACTCAGTATCAGCCCCAGCATTTT. This sequence encodes CASSLVTQYQPQHF.

This clone was detected only once. The J gene is TRBJ2-5, the V gene TRBV3-1 (or the pseudogene TRBV3-2); TRBD2 aligns across 7 bases. Looked up from germline, CDR1 is LGHDT and CDR2 is YNNKEL (reference sequence). J was trimmed by 7 bases and V by 4 bases; bases with no gene match: 6. The CDR3 is 13 residues long. CDR3 DNA: TGTGCCAGCAGCCTGGGGGGGGAGGCGACCCAGTACTTC. Amino acids: CASSLGGEATQYF.

V is TRBV2 and J is TRBJ2-2; maybe TRBD1 (6 bases). The germline CDR1 and CDR2 sequences are SNHLY and FYNNEI. The CDR3 loop spans 14 amino acids. Trimming shortened V by 7 bases and J by 3 bases, and 12 bases separated the two germline ends. DNA for the CDR3: TGTGCCAGCAAGGGACACACATACACCGGGGAGCTGTTTTTT. Its protein product is CASKGHTYTGELFF.

J is TRBJ1-6 and V is TRBV7-3, with 8 bases matching TRBD1. Germline-derived CDR1 and CDR2 are SGHTA and FQGTGA. The junction had 7 bases not matched to a gene; V was cut back by 5 bases and J by 7 bases. This CDR3 region has 15 residues. The CDR3 DNA is TGTGCCAGCAGCCTCCAACAGGGGGGCAATTCACCCCTCCACTTT. Translation: CASSLQQGGNSPLHF.

V is TRBV7-2 and J is TRBJ2-3; perhaps TRBD2 as D (6 bases). The CDR3 extends over 13 amino acids. The ends were cut back, 2 bases at V and 8 bases at J, with 11 bases in the middle. Germline V CDR1 and CDR2: SGHTA, FQGNSA. The CDR3 here is CASSLMGGGTQYF. DNA for the CDR3: TGTGCCAGCAGCTTAATGGGGGGAGGTACGCAGTATTTT.

The genes are TRBV10-2 and TRBJ2-3; 12 positions agree with TRBD2. The CDR3 sequence is 16 residues long. The V segment lost 2 bases and the J segment 2 bases; nucleotides outside the gene matches: 2. The germline V gene has CDR1 WSHSY and CDR2 SAAADI. The DNA of the CDR3 is TGCGCCAGCAGTGAGGGACTAGCGGGACCCACAGATACGCAGTATTTT. It codes for CASSEGLAGPTDTQYF.

The J gene is TRBJ1-5, the V gene TRBV18; D not certain. Germline V lookup: CDR1 KGHSH, CDR2 LQKENI. V lost 2 bases to trimming and J lost 4 bases, with 12 bases between them. The CDR3 length is 15 residues. The CDR3 sequence: CASSPNNSPNQPQHF. Written as DNA, the CDR3 is TGTGCCAGCTCACCAAACAACAGTCCTAATCAGCCCCAGCATTTT.

In its sample, this clone was seen once. The CDR3, as DNA: TGTGCCACCAGCAGAGGGCGGGGAGGCGGGAGCAATCAGCCCCAGCATTTT. Its protein is CATSRGRGGGSNQPQHF. The gene calls are TRBV15 and TRBJ1-5; D not certain. Germline assignment: CDR1 LNHNV and CDR2 YYDKDF (reference sequence). There are 17 residues in the CDR3. The V end lost 1 base, the J end lost 1 base, and 14 bases lay between the germline ends.

The rearrangement uses TRBV3-1 (or the pseudogene TRBV3-2) and TRBJ2-2, with 7 bases matching TRBD1. Per germline, CDR1 LGHDT and CDR2 YNNKEL (reference sequence). The CDR3 covers 15 residues. Trimming cost V 4 bases and J 0 bases; bases outside gene matches: 2. This CDR3 is CASSRDSPNTGELFF. The DNA of the CDR3 is TGTGCCAGCAGCCGGGACAGCCCGAACACCGGGGAGCTGTTTTTT.

The V and J genes are TRBV9 and TRBJ2-5, with a weak D call TRBD1 (5 bases). This CDR3 is built from 16 residues. Trimming removed 0 bases at V and 2 bases at J, with 14 bases between. Germline CDR1 is SGDLS and CDR2 is YYNGEE. The CDR3 coding sequence is TGTGCCAGCAGCGTAGCTCTGGGGCAGGGACAAGAGACCCAGTACTTC. This gives the protein CASSVALGQGQETQYF.